This TCR beta chain was captured in a study of T-cell memory formation after mild COVID-19. This clonotype was seen only a few times. Its antigen remains unknown. The study's findings and limits: The authors did not confirm SARS-CoV-2 specificity of second-wave clones peaking day 37.

Each CDR3 protein gets one entry after TCRdb re-called the 5' RACE reads with MiXCR. The sample includes approximately 560,000 distinct CDR3 sequences, roughly 17% of them seen just once. What was sequenced was PBMCs or a T cell subset sorted from them (not recorded which). The clonotype comes from an adult woman who had mild COVID-19 (a few samples of this study predate the infection). Cell type and time point are not known.

DNA for the CDR3: TGTGCCAGCAGTTTAATCGGCGGGAGGTTCCGCCCCTACGAGCAGTACTTC. Residues: CASSLIGGRFRPYEQYF. The J gene is TRBJ2-7, the V gene TRBV28, with TRBD2 matching 8 bases. J was trimmed by 2 bases and V by 2 bases; bases with no gene match: 11. The CDR3 spans 17 residues. Germline-derived CDR1 and CDR2 are MDHEN and SYDVKM.